This TCR beta chain was profiled in a study of cytomegalovirus exposure and HLA in healthy donors. The PCR employed 60 Vbeta primers together with 13 Jbeta primers. Clones were read by immunoSEQ multiplex PCR, and TCRdb kept only the in-frame ones, dropping some. Across 55,000 to 85,000 clones, the top ten clones capture roughly 2.3% of the sample. Germline V CDR1 and CDR2: SGHNT, YYREEE (reference sequence). This CDR3 is 15 amino acids long. V shed 0 bases, J shed 2 bases, and the junction held 4 bases outside the gene matches. Sequencing input: PBMCs. The V gene is TRBV5-4, the J gene TRBJ2-7; 8 positions match TRBD2. This receptor was taken from a female donor in good health and CMV-seropositive. The CDR3, as DNA: TGTGCCAGCAGCTTGGGCCTAGCGGGCACCTACGAGCAGTACTTC. It yields the protein CASSLGLAGTYEQYF.